The T cell receptor beta chain described here comes from a study of T-cell reconstitution after alpha-beta-depleted transplantation in children (dated by TCRdb to the mid-2010s). Context from the whole study: Using TCR repertoire profiling, the study followed T-cell immune reconstitution in a quantitative way in children after TCRalphabeta/CD19-depleted allogeneic hematopoietic cell transplantation.

The library was made by PCR. TCRdb lists the instrument as Illumina HiSeq 2500. To normalize quantification of the TCRbeta repertoire, the TCR libraries were built with molecular barcoding that relied on unique molecular identifiers. In TCRdb, the public reads were trimmed at Q25 with fastp and aligned with MiXCR, with productive beta chains retained. One record per CDR3 amino acid sequence lists the most common genes and DNA. The sample records roughly 500,000 distinct CDR3 sequences, around a third of which are singletons. The top ten constitute around 2.3% of the sample. With respect to this clonotype: The specificity of this receptor is unknown. Nothing much larger sits one base from this clone, and base qualities are not available.

At the junction V is shortened by 3 bases and J by 2 bases, with 8 bases in between. Measured from the cysteine to the phenylalanine, the CDR3 is 14 residues long. The entry retains the CDR3 DNA only, 42 bases that are in frame from base 1. The TCR comes from a human donor who donated a stem cell graft to a child with aplastic anemia. Recombination linked TRBV12-3 or TRBV12-4 to TRBJ2-4; the D gene cannot be named for sure. The source was PBMCs from the stem cell graft donor, collected from the stem cell graft. The DNA is as follows: TGTGCCAGCAGTTTGGGTGGAACCAAAAACATTCAGTACTTC. Its translation is CASSLGGTKNIQYF.